This paragraph reports one TCR beta chain. This receptor's antigen is unknown. No much larger clonotype is one base removed from it; base qualities were not supplied. The sample comes from a study of beta chain features in type 1 diabetes (dated by TCRdb to about 2018). Describing the broader study: Patients and healthy donors did not differ in mean age, gender distribution, total cell number or subset yield. A total of under 140,000,000 sorted cells were examined across all samples, and the number of cells per subset was strongly correlated with RNA yield. Whereas all 30 or so donors provided naive and central memory subsets, regulatory and stem cell-like memory subsets were isolated from just 8 patients and about 8 healthy donors. In the study, TCRB repertoires of sorted circulating CD4+ T cell subsets from recently diagnosed type 1 diabetes patients were compared with those of matched healthy donors. Results and caveats for the whole study, not just this receptor: At VDJ recombination sites, type 1 diabetes patients had fewer insertions and more deleted nucleotides, which implies abnormalities in thymic rearrangement. In all four CD4+ subsets, TCRB CDR3 length was moderately but significantly shorter in type 1 diabetes patients. Naive, central memory and regulatory TCRB repertoires appeared to be more alike among patients than among healthy donors. Shorter templates might have been favored by PCR, but patient and control samples were amplified and corrected together, so both groups would have been affected equally by any skew. Because small numbers of individuals were included in the HLA sub-analyses, any influence of HLA type on TCRB rearrangement was left unresolved. Because cDNA rather than genomic DNA was sequenced, highly expressing activated cells could have been over-represented, although no difference in activation and CD3 levels was found between groups.

Each donor gave one peripheral blood draw, roughly 0.11 L on average, collected into heparinised tubes. A BD FACSAria II and a panel including CD45RO, CCR7, CD25, CD127, CD95 and CD27 were used to sort naive, central memory, regulatory and stem cell-like memory CD4+ T cells. All sorted populations exceeded 98% purity. Right away, PBMCs were isolated by Lymphoprep density gradient centrifugation and were stained directly, with no culture step. Samples were stained and sorted in pairs, with one healthy donor and one patient per experiment, so that batch effects were minimized. The entire amount of isolated RNA was reverse transcribed using the High Capacity cDNA Reverse Transcription Kit, so the sequenced TCRB transcripts were expressed ones. Naive, central memory and regulatory T cell samples underwent deep immunoSEQ sequencing, averaging about 3.57 million total reads per sample. Sorted cells were lysed in RLT buffer and RNA was extracted with DNase-treated RNeasy Micro or Mini kits, depending on cell number. To prevent cross-contamination, every cell subset was processed on its own, while patient and healthy donor samples were processed together. The immunoSEQ multiplex PCR was used to amplify TCRB sequences from cDNA, generating 87-bp fragments that spanned the CDR3 region. Sequencing of the amplicons was performed on the Illumina HiSeq platform. The authors' analysis ran thus. Synthetic template baselines were used to correct PCR bias computationally, reads within Hamming distance 2 were collapsed, and singletons that could not be merged were discarded. Reads were aligned to IMGT to assign V, D and J genes, CDR3 length, and insertions or deletions at six rearrangement sites. Within each subset, clonotype counts were normalized to the number of sorted cells before true diversity and Gini coefficients were calculated with the tcR R package. The overlap coefficient, calculated on TCRB nucleotide sequences, was used to quantify repertoire sharing. This immuneACCESS table, as held by TCRdb, lists in-frame sequences with V and J called but not all clones. Of the missing ones, under half trace to an unresolved V gene in checked studies; the others have no known cause. The DNA was the basis for D and trimming; V, J and clone size are from that table. Here the sample has roughly 150,000 clones; around 10% occur a single time. The top ten constitute approximately 2% of the sample.

The CDR3 has 13 amino acids, counting the end cysteine and phenylalanine. Here the CDR3 DNA is all that survives: 39 bases in frame from base 1. The germline V gene provides CDR1 SGHTA and CDR2 FQGTGA. The junction carries 5 bases between V and J, which are trimmed by 2 bases and 1 base respectively. This sequence was found in a man between 18 and 29 years old in good health. Sequencing input: central memory CD4+ T cells from blood. The sequence links TRBV7-3 to TRBJ1-1, with the identity of the D gene unclear. This receptor carries the CDR3 CASSLGRNTEAFF. The sequenced DNA: TGTGCCAGCAGCTTAGGCAGGAACACTGAAGCTTTCTTT. Where the CDR3 stops, the reference TRBV7-3 and TRBJ1-1 genes take over; the full variable domain is GAGVSQTPSNKVTEKGKYVELRCDPISGHTALYWYRQSLGQGPEFLIYFQGTGAADDSGLPNDRFFAVRPEGSVSTLKIQRTERGDSAVYLCASSLGRNTEAFFGQGTRLTVV.